The 28 T cell receptor beta chains below were found in one sample sequenced in a study of OX40 agonist ivuxolimab in advanced cancers. Profiling relied on immunoSEQ multiplex PCR, and the TCRdb table lists in-frame clones only, not all of them. The data contain about 96,000 clones, less than 95% of them seen just once; the ten biggest clones take up around 1.5%. This specimen was CD4+ or CD8+ T cells sorted from blood, taken in a trial of the OX40 agonist ivuxolimab. The receptor set was obtained from an adult with an advanced solid tumor such as melanoma, head and neck, liver or kidney cancer.

The chain joins TRBV5-1 to TRBJ1-3; TRBD1 agrees at 8 bases. The V and J ends lost 0 bases and 3 bases, in that order; junction bases with no gene match: 8. This CDR3 spans 17 amino acids. Germline values: CDR1 SGHRS, CDR2 YFSETQ. CDR3 bases: TGCGCCAGCAGCTTGGCGGTCGGACAGGGCTTTGGAAACACCATATATTTT. Its protein product is CASSLAVGQGFGNTIYF.

The V and J genes are TRBV7-6 and TRBJ2-7; 10 bases are shared with TRBD1. Germline loops: CDR1 SGHVS, CDR2 FNYEAQ. The CDR3 consists of 14 residues. The ends lost 7 bases at V and 5 bases at J; junction bases unmatched: 8. CDR3 residues: CASNDWDRGHEQYF. The CDR3 DNA follows: TGTGCCAGCAACGACTGGGACAGGGGCCACGAGCAGTACTTC.

The chain employs TRBV30 and TRBJ1-1; 7 positions agree with TRBD1. Trimming at V came to 1 base and at J to 10 bases, leaving 6 bases not matched to a gene. This CDR3 comprises 12 residues. CDR1 GTSNPN and CDR2 SVGIG come from the germline V gene (reference sequence). CDR3 protein: CAWSALRQGAFF. CDR3 DNA sequence: TGTGCCTGGAGTGCTTTAAGACAGGGAGCTTTCTTT.

V is TRBV6-6 and J is TRBJ2-5; D uncertain. V lost 7 bases and J lost 5, with 17 bases in between. Germline assignment: CDR1 MNHNY and CDR2 SVGAGI (reference sequence). CDR3 size: 14 residues. CDR3 sequence reads: CASTLSHGLETQYF. The DNA of the CDR3 is TGTGCCAGCACCTTATCCCACGGGCTGGAGACCCAGTACTTC.

The chain employs TRBV7-2 and TRBJ1-2; D remains unclear. Trimming removed 4 bases at V and 1 base at J, with 4 bases between. The germline V gene has CDR1 SGHTA and CDR2 FQGNSA. The CDR3 totals 12 residues. CDR3: CASSSLNYGYTF. CDR3 coding DNA: TGTGCCAGCAGCTCCCTTAACTATGGCTACACCTTC. Drawing the rest from reference TRBV7-2 and TRBJ1-2, the complete variable domain is GAGVSQSPSNKVTEKGKDVELRCDPISGHTALYWYRQSLGQGLEFLIYFQGNSAPDKSGLPSDRFSAERTGGSVSTLTIQRTQQEDSAVYLCASSSLNYGYTFGSGTRLTVV.

V and J are TRBV2 and TRBJ1-2, with a possible D match to TRBD1 (5 bases). The CDR3 runs 13 residues. CDR1 SNHLY and CDR2 FYNNEI come from the germline V gene. V was trimmed by 6 bases and J by 4 bases, leaving 12 bases between them. The CDR3 loop is CASSEDIPYGYTF. DNA of the CDR3: TGTGCCAGCAGCGAGGACATACCCTATGGCTACACCTTC.

V is TRBV28 and J is TRBJ2-5; 12 bases map to TRBD2. With 6 bases clipped from V and 5 bases from J, the junction kept 13 bases outside the gene matches. Per the germline V gene, CDR1 is MDHEN and CDR2 is SYDVKM. The length of the CDR3 is 17 residues. CDR3 sequence: CASSLQGLAGGGETQYF. In DNA, the CDR3 is TGTGCCAGCAGCTTACAGGGTCTAGCGGGAGGGGGGGAGACCCAGTACTTC.

V usage is TRBV4-1 and J usage is TRBJ2-5, with 8 bases matching TRBD1. The tail of the sequence fits TRBJ2-7 better, so the J call may be wrong. The V gene's germline CDR1 is MGHRA and CDR2 YSYEKL. The CDR3 covers 15 residues. The CDR3 nucleotides read TGCGCTTCCCGACCCGGGACTCTAACAGGGGGCGAGCAGTACTTC. This sequence encodes CASRPGTLTGGEQYF.

The V and J genes are TRBV4-3 and TRBJ2-7, with TRBD1 identical over 9 bases. This CDR3 comprises 16 residues. Looked up from germline, CDR1 is LGHNA and CDR2 is YSLEER. V lost 0 bases to trimming and J lost 2 bases; unmatched junction nucleotides: 5. CDR3 in DNA: TGCGCCAGCAGCCAAGAGATGGGACAGGGAACCTACGAGCAGTACTTC. This sequence encodes CASSQEMGQGTYEQYF.

This rearrangement joins TRBV9 to TRBJ2-1, with TRBD1 matching 9 bases. The V gene end was trimmed by 0 bases and the J gene end by 5 bases; junction bases not matched to a gene: 12. This CDR3 contains 18 residues. The germline CDR1 and CDR2 sequences are SGDLS and YYNGEE. CDR3 region: CASSVGEGTGRGNNEQFF. CDR3 bases: TGTGCCAGCAGCGTAGGCGAGGGGACAGGGCGGGGTAACAATGAGCAGTTCTTC.

V is TRBV4-1 and J is TRBJ2-7, with TRBD2 matching 11 bases. V dropped 0 bases and J dropped 7; count of bases not matched to a gene: 5. CDR1 and CDR2 from the germline V gene are MGHRA and YSYEKL. The CDR3 has 15 amino acids. The CDR3 region has the DNA TGCGCCAGCAGCCAAGAGACTAGCGGGATCGGGGAGCAGTACTTC. Encoded protein: CASSQETSGIGEQYF.

This sequence joins TRBV5-1 and TRBJ1-4, with TRBD1 matching 9 bases. V lost 4 bases and J lost 8; bases outside the gene matches: 9. Germline V gene data show CDR1 as SGHRS and CDR2 as YFSETQ. This CDR3 is built from 15 residues. CDR3 coding DNA: TGCGCCAGCAGCCCTGGGACAGGGTGGCCGGAAAAACTGTTTTTT. It translates to CASSPGTGWPEKLFF.

The chain joins TRBV11-3 to TRBJ2-1; the match to TRBD2 covers 8 bases. This CDR3 is built from 14 residues. The germline V gene encodes CDR1 SGHNT and CDR2 YENEEA. The junction had 6 bases not matched to a gene; V was cut back by 6 bases and J by 5 bases. The CDR3 sequence: CASRAGLGNNEQFF. DNA of the CDR3: TGTGCCAGCAGGGCGGGACTAGGGAACAATGAGCAGTTCTTC.

Written as DNA, the CDR3 is TGTGCCAGCAGCTTCTCAGGGGTTAGCAATGAGCAGTTCTTC. Encoded protein: CASSFSGVSNEQFF. J is TRBJ2-1 and V is TRBV7-9; tentatively, D is TRBD1 (6 bases). V gave up 3 bases and J gave up 6 bases, with 12 bases separating them. The CDR3 runs 14 residues. Germline CDR1 and CDR2: SEHNR and FQNEAQ (reference sequence).

This clone was observed a single time. The chain recombines TRBV30 with TRBJ2-3; D gene unclear. CDR1 is GTSNPN, CDR2 SVGIG, per germline (reference sequence). The CDR3 runs 14 residues. V shed 3 bases and J shed 6 bases, with 16 bases lying between them. In nucleotides, the CDR3 is TGTGCCTGGAGGGCTGTCCGGGCGGCCGATACGCAGTATTTT. Translated, it gives CAWRAVRAADTQYF.

The gene calls are TRBV11-3 and TRBJ1-2, with D unclear. CDR1 is SGHNT, CDR2 YENEEA, per germline. The ends were cut back, 6 bases at V and 4 bases at J, with 9 bases in the middle. CDR3 length equals 12 residues. The CDR3 reads CASSQDSYGYTF. CDR3 nucleotide sequence: TGTGCCAGCAGTCAAGACTCCTATGGCTACACCTTC.

The chain recombines TRBV7-9 with TRBJ1-5; no clear D. Trimming took off 1 base at V and 9 bases at J, with 16 bases between the two ends. The V gene's germline CDR1 is SEHNR and CDR2 FQNEAQ (reference sequence). CDR3 size: 15 residues. CDR3 loop: CASSLGGATDPPQHF. CDR3 in DNA: TGTGCCAGCAGCTTAGGAGGTGCCACCGACCCGCCCCAGCATTTT.

This clone was detected only once. The chain couples TRBV29-1 to TRBJ2-5; a weak D match, TRBD1 (5 bases). Trimming removed 4 bases at V and 5 bases at J, with 11 bases between. Per the germline V gene, CDR1 is SQVTM and CDR2 is ANQGSEA. The CDR3 is 12 amino acids. The CDR3 sequence is CSVARVGETQYF. DNA for the CDR3: TGCAGCGTTGCCAGGGTAGGGGAGACCCAGTACTTC.

The chain joins TRBV2 to TRBJ2-3, with 7 bases that match TRBD2. Trimming cost V 7 bases and J 0 bases; bases outside gene matches: 7. Germline V gene lookup returns CDR1 SNHLY and CDR2 FYNNEI. The CDR3 sequence is 15 residues long. CDR3: CASILLAASTDTQYF. CDR3 nucleotide sequence: TGTGCCAGCATTTTGCTAGCGGCTAGCACAGATACGCAGTATTTT.

This clone has more than one count but fewer than ten. The genes are TRBV28 and TRBJ1-1; no clear D. The CDR3 has 12 residues. Germline CDR1 reads MDHEN; CDR2 reads SYDVKM. V was trimmed by 3 bases and J by 1 base, leaving 3 bases between them. The DNA of the CDR3 is TGTGCCAGCAGTTTGGCGAACACTGAAGCTTTCTTT. Protein: CASSLANTEAFF.

This chain connects TRBV5-1 to TRBJ2-1; 12 bases match TRBD2. The CDR3 extends over 16 amino acids. Germline loops: CDR1 SGHRS, CDR2 YFSETQ. J gave up 7 bases and V 4 bases, and 9 bases lay outside the gene matches. CDR3 protein: CASSTALAGGRNEQFF. The CDR3 region has the DNA TGCGCCAGCAGCACCGCTCTAGCGGGAGGGCGGAATGAGCAGTTCTTC.

This clone has a single count. The chain's CDR3 is CSARDAPTQYF. DNA of the CDR3: TGCAGTGCTAGAGATGCACCGACCCAGTACTTC. This chain uses TRBV20-1 with TRBJ2-5; D remains unclear. CDR3 length equals 11 residues. Per germline, CDR1 DFQATT and CDR2 SNEGSKA (reference sequence). Deletions cut 0 bases from V and 7 bases from J, with 6 bases between.

The V call is TRBV2, the J call TRBJ1-6; TRBD1 might be the D (5 bases). Trimming removed 5 bases from V and 7 bases from J, with 12 bases in between. The CDR3 has 14 amino acids. Germline V CDR1 and CDR2: SNHLY, FYNNEI. The CDR3 spells CASSRSGDNSPLHF. The CDR3 DNA is TGTGCCAGCAGTCGTTCGGGGGACAATTCACCCCTCCACTTT.

The chain employs TRBV29-1 and TRBJ2-7; 7 bases are a match to TRBD1. J was trimmed by 6 bases and V by 2 bases; bases with no gene match: 4. CDR1 and CDR2 (germline): SQVTM, ANQGSEA. This CDR3 is 12 amino acids long. CDR3 region: CSVEKGAGEQYF. Written as DNA, the CDR3 is TGCAGCGTTGAAAAGGGGGCCGGCGAGCAGTACTTC.

This clone has a single count. In DNA, the CDR3 is TGCGCCAGCAGCTTGGTCGCGGAGCGGGGGGATACGCAGTATTTT. Its protein product is CASSLVAERGDTQYF. The V gene is TRBV5-1, the J gene TRBJ2-3; 8 nucleotides match TRBD2. V gave up 0 bases and J gave up 6 bases; unmatched junction bases: 6. CDR1 SGHRS and CDR2 YFSETQ come from the germline V gene. The CDR3 has 15 residues.

This chain uses TRBV6-1 with TRBJ1-3; weak D call: TRBD1 (5 bases). V was pared by 0 bases and J by 0 bases, with 15 bases between. This CDR3 spans 18 amino acids. The germline CDR1 and CDR2 sequences are MNHNS and SASEGT. The CDR3 bases are TGTGCCAGCAGTGAAGCCTTCGGTGCGGGGGGCTCTGGAAACACCATATATTTT. As protein: CASSEAFGAGGSGNTIYF.

The chain has TRBV7-2 and TRBJ2-3, with a possible D match to TRBD2 (6 bases). The V gene's germline CDR1 is SGHTA and CDR2 FQGNSA. The V gene lost 1 base and the J gene lost 0 bases, with 8 bases spanning the gap. The CDR3 spans 15 residues. The CDR3 coding sequence is TGTGCCAGCAGCTTAGATGGGACTAGCACAGATACGCAGTATTTT. Translation: CASSLDGTSTDTQYF.

The chain employs TRBV10-3 and TRBJ1-1, with D tentatively TRBD1 (5 bases). This CDR3 has 16 amino acids. In germline, CDR1 is ENHRY, CDR2 SYGVKD. Deletions cut 3 bases from V and 1 base from J, with 15 bases between. Here the CDR3 reads CAISESGGEGNTEAFF. DNA of the CDR3: TGTGCCATCAGTGAATCTGGGGGTGAGGGGAACACTGAAGCTTTCTTT.